These T cell receptor beta chains were read from a single sample in a study of shared clonotypes between healthy human individuals. The table came from immunoSEQ multiplex PCR; TCRdb's copy has only in-frame clones and leaves some out. Of approximately 500,000 clones detected, 95% to 97% appear once; the ten largest clones hold 0.06%. The sequencing sample was made of naive CD4+ T cells sorted from blood. Receptors were obtained from a woman in her 30s in good health. The CDR3 runs from the conserved cysteine through the conserved F or W. Each record gives: clone size, J gene, D gene, V gene, CDR3 protein, CDR3 DNA. The D gene is left open where the match is weak. Not every row has a clone size; where given, it reads once, few, many or a size class.

clone_size: once
j_call: TRBJ1-2
d_call: .
v_call: TRBV30
cdr3_aa: CAWKQGLRQYYGYTF
cdr3_nt: TGTGCCTGGAAGCAGGGATTAAGGCAATACTATGGCTACACCTTC

clone_size: .
j_call: TRBJ1-1
d_call: TRBD1
v_call: TRBV5-1
cdr3_aa: CASSSVDRGLAFF
cdr3_nt: TGCGCCAGCAGCTCTGTCGACAGGGGGTTGGCTTTCTTT

clone_size: once
j_call: TRBJ2-3
d_call: .
v_call: TRBV7-7
cdr3_aa: CASSLAGSRTDTQYF
cdr3_nt: TGTGCCAGCAGCTTGGCAGGGTCACGCACAGATACGCAGTATTTT

clone_size: .
j_call: TRBJ2-2
d_call: .
v_call: TRBV27
cdr3_aa: CASSFLNTGELFF
cdr3_nt: TGTGCCAGCAGTTTCCTCAACACCGGGGAGCTGTTTTTT

clone_size: .
j_call: TRBJ2-7
d_call: .
v_call: TRBV18
cdr3_aa: CASSTPAEGHEQYF
cdr3_nt: TGTGCCAGCTCAACCCCCGCAGAGGGCCACGAGCAGTACTTC

clone_size: .
j_call: TRBJ2-1
d_call: TRBD2
v_call: TRBV6-1
cdr3_aa: CASSEASGSTYNEQFF
cdr3_nt: TGTGCCAGCAGTGAAGCAAGCGGGAGCACATACAATGAGCAGTTCTTC

clone_size: .
j_call: TRBJ2-5
d_call: .
v_call: TRBV5-1
cdr3_aa: CASSWITVGETQYF
cdr3_nt: TGCGCCAGCAGCTGGATCACGGTAGGGGAGACCCAGTACTTC

clone_size: .
j_call: TRBJ2-3
d_call: TRBD1
v_call: TRBV15
cdr3_aa: CATSIGGGQGADTQYF
cdr3_nt: TGTGCCACCAGCATTGGTGGGGGACAGGGGGCAGATACGCAGTATTTT

clone_size: .
j_call: TRBJ2-2
d_call: TRBD2
v_call: TRBV5-1
cdr3_aa: CASSPDLPGLAVGGELFF
cdr3_nt: TGCGCCAGCAGCCCCGATCTACCGGGACTAGCTGTAGGCGGGGAGCTGTTTTTT

clone_size: .
j_call: TRBJ2-7
d_call: TRBD1
v_call: TRBV28
cdr3_aa: CASSAPTGNPYEQYF
cdr3_nt: TGTGCCAGCAGTGCCCCGACAGGGAACCCCTACGAGCAGTACTTC

clone_size: .
j_call: TRBJ2-7
d_call: .
v_call: TRBV7-9
cdr3_aa: CASSPGHPYEQYF
cdr3_nt: TGTGCCAGCAGCCCGGGACACCCCTACGAGCAGTACTTC

clone_size: .
j_call: TRBJ1-1
d_call: .
v_call: TRBV18
cdr3_aa: CASSPQVPEMNTEAFF
cdr3_nt: TGTGCCAGCTCACCGCAGGTCCCCGAGATGAACACTGAAGCTTTCTTT

clone_size: .
j_call: TRBJ1-2
d_call: TRBD1
v_call: TRBV5-1
cdr3_aa: CASSATQGAYGYTF
cdr3_nt: TGCGCCAGCAGCGCCACACAGGGGGCGTATGGCTACACCTTC

clone_size: .
j_call: TRBJ1-3
d_call: .
v_call: TRBV27
cdr3_aa: CASTQNGGSLYF
cdr3_nt: TGTGCCAGCACCCAGAACGGGGGAAGTCTATATTTT

clone_size: .
j_call: TRBJ2-7
d_call: TRBD2
v_call: TRBV19
cdr3_aa: CASSIKGPGGSYEQYF
cdr3_nt: TGTGCCAGTAGTATAAAGGGTCCGGGAGGGTCCTACGAGCAGTACTTC

clone_size: .
j_call: TRBJ2-7
d_call: TRBD2
v_call: TRBV5-6
cdr3_aa: CASSFTSVSYEQYF
cdr3_nt: TGTGCCAGCAGCTTCACTAGCGTCTCCTACGAGCAGTACTTC

clone_size: .
j_call: TRBJ1-4
d_call: .
v_call: TRBV11-2
cdr3_aa: CASSQGLDGEKLFF
cdr3_nt: TGTGCCAGCAGCCAAGGTCTGGACGGTGAAAAACTGTTTTTT

clone_size: .
j_call: TRBJ2-5
d_call: .
v_call: TRBV27
cdr3_aa: CASSPDLFPSRLDQETQYF
cdr3_nt: TGTGCCAGCAGTCCCGACTTATTCCCTTCGAGGCTAGACCAAGAGACCCAGTACTTC

clone_size: .
j_call: TRBJ1-2
d_call: TRBD1
v_call: TRBV7-8
cdr3_aa: CASSWGQGTGYTF
cdr3_nt: TGTGCCAGCAGCTGGGGACAGGGGACTGGCTACACCTTC

clone_size: .
j_call: TRBJ2-7
d_call: TRBD2
v_call: TRBV28
cdr3_aa: CASSGSEKREAYEQYF
cdr3_nt: TGTGCCAGCAGTGGGTCGGAGAAGCGGGAGGCCTACGAGCAGTACTTC

clone_size: .
j_call: TRBJ1-5
d_call: .
v_call: TRBV6-1
cdr3_aa: CASESNTGQREPQHF
cdr3_nt: TGTGCCAGCGAATCCAACACAGGGCAAAGGGAGCCCCAGCATTTT

clone_size: .
j_call: TRBJ2-5
d_call: TRBD1
v_call: TRBV29-1
cdr3_aa: CSGAPGQGVGQYF
cdr3_nt: TGCAGCGGCGCCCCGGGGCAGGGGGTGGGCCAGTACTTC

clone_size: .
j_call: TRBJ2-1
d_call: .
v_call: TRBV6-1
cdr3_aa: CASYWQGSYNEQFF
cdr3_nt: TGTGCCAGCTACTGGCAGGGCTCTTACAATGAGCAGTTCTTC

clone_size: few
j_call: TRBJ1-1
d_call: TRBD1
v_call: TRBV18
cdr3_aa: CASSPTGDTEAFF
cdr3_nt: TGTGCCAGCTCACCAACAGGGGACACTGAAGCTTTCTTT

clone_size: .
j_call: TRBJ2-1
d_call: .
v_call: TRBV9
cdr3_aa: CASSAHNEQFF
cdr3_nt: TGTGCCAGCAGCGCCCACAATGAGCAGTTCTTC

clone_size: .
j_call: TRBJ2-4
d_call: .
v_call: TRBV28
cdr3_aa: CASSPPGSMGIQYF
cdr3_nt: TGTGCCAGCAGTCCACCAGGCAGTATGGGCATTCAGTACTTC

clone_size: .
j_call: TRBJ2-7
d_call: .
v_call: TRBV10-3
cdr3_aa: CAISDGRTYEQYF
cdr3_nt: TGTGCCATCAGTGATGGCAGAACCTACGAGCAGTACTTC

clone_size: .
j_call: TRBJ1-5
d_call: TRBD1
v_call: TRBV4-1
cdr3_aa: CASSQATGAFSNQPQHF
cdr3_nt: TGCGCCAGCAGCCAGGCGACAGGGGCGTTTAGCAATCAGCCCCAGCATTTT

clone_size: .
j_call: TRBJ1-2
d_call: TRBD1
v_call: TRBV28
cdr3_aa: CASSLPGTGNYGYTF
cdr3_nt: TGTGCCAGCAGTTTGCCCGGGACAGGGAACTATGGCTACACCTTC

clone_size: .
j_call: TRBJ1-2
d_call: .
v_call: TRBV5-1
cdr3_aa: CASSLGTGGYTF
cdr3_nt: TGCGCCAGCAGCCTGGGGACCGGTGGCTACACCTTC

clone_size: .
j_call: TRBJ1-1
d_call: .
v_call: TRBV6-5
cdr3_aa: CASSYTRTEMNTEAFF
cdr3_nt: TGTGCCAGCAGTTACACCCGGACAGAAATGAACACTGAAGCTTTCTTT

clone_size: .
j_call: TRBJ1-1
d_call: .
v_call: TRBV18
cdr3_aa: CASSPRTQHMNTEAFF
cdr3_nt: TGTGCCAGCTCACCACGGACTCAGCACATGAACACTGAAGCTTTCTTT

clone_size: few
j_call: TRBJ1-5
d_call: .
v_call: TRBV7-9
cdr3_aa: CASSLTGSGPQHF
cdr3_nt: TGTGCCAGCAGCCTTACTGGGTCGGGGCCCCAGCATTTT

clone_size: .
j_call: TRBJ2-7
d_call: TRBD2
v_call: TRBV5-1
cdr3_aa: CASSWGTSGVYEQYF
cdr3_nt: TGCGCCAGCAGCTGGGGGACTAGCGGGGTCTACGAGCAGTACTTC

clone_size: .
j_call: TRBJ2-7
d_call: TRBD2
v_call: TRBV9
cdr3_aa: CASSVTSGSKVQLDEQYF
cdr3_nt: TGTGCCAGCAGCGTAACTAGCGGGAGTAAAGTACAACTAGACGAGCAGTACTTC

clone_size: once
j_call: TRBJ2-7
d_call: TRBD1
v_call: TRBV18
cdr3_aa: CASSGTDYEQYF
cdr3_nt: TGTGCCAGCTCAGGGACAGACTACGAGCAGTACTTC

clone_size: .
j_call: TRBJ1-2
d_call: TRBD1
v_call: TRBV18
cdr3_aa: CASSPPGQYYGYTF
cdr3_nt: TGTGCCAGCTCACCACCGGGACAGTACTATGGCTACACCTTC

clone_size: .
j_call: TRBJ2-7
d_call: TRBD1
v_call: TRBV27
cdr3_aa: CASSLQGVPTYEQYF
cdr3_nt: TGTGCCAGCAGCCTCCAGGGGGTCCCAACCTACGAGCAGTACTTC

clone_size: .
j_call: TRBJ2-1
d_call: TRBD1
v_call: TRBV7-8
cdr3_aa: CASSRSTGVIGNEQFF
cdr3_nt: TGTGCCAGCAGCCGCTCGACAGGGGTAATTGGTAATGAGCAGTTCTTC

clone_size: .
j_call: TRBJ2-2
d_call: TRBD1
v_call: TRBV28
cdr3_aa: CASSWTGGTGELFF
cdr3_nt: TGTGCCAGCAGTTGGACAGGGGGCACCGGGGAGCTGTTTTTT

clone_size: .
j_call: TRBJ2-7
d_call: TRBD2
v_call: TRBV5-1
cdr3_aa: CASSMNPGLATEQYF
cdr3_nt: TGCGCCAGCAGCATGAATCCGGGACTAGCGACCGAGCAGTACTTC

clone_size: .
j_call: TRBJ1-4
d_call: .
v_call: TRBV18
cdr3_aa: CASSPLKTGGELFF
cdr3_nt: TGTGCCAGCTCACCCTTAAAGACCGGGGGGGAACTGTTTTTT

clone_size: .
j_call: TRBJ2-3
d_call: .
v_call: TRBV28
cdr3_aa: CASRTGHPGRDTQYF
cdr3_nt: TGTGCCAGCAGGACCGGACACCCGGGGAGGGATACGCAGTATTTT

clone_size: once
j_call: TRBJ2-3
d_call: .
v_call: TRBV28
cdr3_aa: CASSLGDTQYF
cdr3_nt: TGTGCCAGCAGTTTGGGTGATACGCAGTATTTT

clone_size: .
j_call: TRBJ2-3
d_call: TRBD2
v_call: TRBV5-1
cdr3_aa: CASSRSGGPDTQYF
cdr3_nt: TGCGCCAGCAGCCGATCGGGAGGGCCAGATACGCAGTATTTT

clone_size: .
j_call: TRBJ1-3
d_call: .
v_call: TRBV5-1
cdr3_aa: CASHTGITGNTIYF
cdr3_nt: TGCGCCAGTCACACAGGGATTACTGGAAACACCATATATTTT

clone_size: .
j_call: TRBJ2-1
d_call: .
v_call: TRBV5-4
cdr3_aa: CASSLGEYNEQFF
cdr3_nt: TGTGCCAGCAGCTTGGGAGAGTACAATGAGCAGTTCTTC

clone_size: .
j_call: TRBJ1-5
d_call: TRBD1
v_call: TRBV11-3
cdr3_aa: CASPKPGQGRLYSNQPQHF
cdr3_nt: TGTGCCAGCCCTAAACCGGGACAGGGGCGCCTTTATAGCAATCAGCCCCAGCATTTT